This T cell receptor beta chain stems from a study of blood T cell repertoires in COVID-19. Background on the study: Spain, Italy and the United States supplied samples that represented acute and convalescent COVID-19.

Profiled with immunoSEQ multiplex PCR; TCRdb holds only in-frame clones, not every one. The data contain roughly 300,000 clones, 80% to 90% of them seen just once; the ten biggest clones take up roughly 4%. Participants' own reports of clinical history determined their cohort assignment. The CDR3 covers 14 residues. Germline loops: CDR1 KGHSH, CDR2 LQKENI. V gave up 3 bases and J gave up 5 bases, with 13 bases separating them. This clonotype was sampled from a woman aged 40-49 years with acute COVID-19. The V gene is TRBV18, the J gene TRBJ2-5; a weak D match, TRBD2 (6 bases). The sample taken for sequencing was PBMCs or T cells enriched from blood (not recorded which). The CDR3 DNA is TGTGCCAGCTCACCCCGTCTAGCGAAGGAGACCCAGTACTTC. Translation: CASSPRLAKETQYF.